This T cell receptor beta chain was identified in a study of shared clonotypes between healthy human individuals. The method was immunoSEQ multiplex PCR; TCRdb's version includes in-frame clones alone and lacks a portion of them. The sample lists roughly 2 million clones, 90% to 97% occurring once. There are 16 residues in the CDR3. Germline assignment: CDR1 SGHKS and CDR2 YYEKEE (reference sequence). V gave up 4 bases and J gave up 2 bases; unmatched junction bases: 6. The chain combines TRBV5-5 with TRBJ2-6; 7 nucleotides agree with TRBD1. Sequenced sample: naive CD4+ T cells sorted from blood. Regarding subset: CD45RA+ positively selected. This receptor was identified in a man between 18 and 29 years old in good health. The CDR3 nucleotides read TGTGCCAGCAGCCCGGGACAGATCGCTGGGGCCAACGTCCTGACTTTC. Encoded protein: CASSPGQIAGANVLTF.